The 5 T cell receptor beta chains reported below all come from one sample, sequenced in a study of cytomegalovirus exposure and HLA in healthy donors. Researchers ran the PCR with 60 Vbeta and 13 Jbeta primers. Some clones are missing from TCRdb's copy, which holds only in-frame ones; the method was immunoSEQ multiplex PCR. The profile shows about 130,000 clones, around 82% of them singletons. Sequences were obtained from PBMCs. The receptor source for this set is a female donor in good health and CMV-seronegative.

DNA of the CDR3: TGTGCCTGGGGTCGAGGGGGGGCCACAGATACGCAGTATTTT. Translated: CAWGRGGATDTQYF. The J gene is TRBJ2-3, the V gene TRBV30; a weak D match, TRBD2 (7 bases). The CDR3 has 14 residues. Germline CDR1 GTSNPN, CDR2 SVGIG (reference sequence). Deletions cut 5 bases from V and 2 bases from J, with 14 bases between.

This clone was seen only once. One junction end does not reproduce the germline sequence, and a read error may be involved. The gene calls are TRBV19 and TRBJ2-7; D may be TRBD2 (5 bases). Germline-derived CDR1 and CDR2 are LNHDA and SQIVND (reference sequence). This CDR3 comprises 13 residues. The CDR3, as DNA: TGTGCCAATAGTGGAGGACGACCCTCACCCCAGTACTTC. Its translation is CANSGGRPSPQYF.

This clone was picked up a small number of times. The chain combines TRBV9 with TRBJ2-3; TRBD2 agrees at 8 bases. The V segment lost 3 bases and the J segment 2 bases; nucleotides outside the gene matches: 14. Germline CDR1 SGDLS, CDR2 YYNGEE. This CDR3 is built from 18 residues. For the CDR3, the DNA is TGTGCCAGCAGCGCACTAGCGGAGGTCGGTTTTTCCACAGATACGCAGTATTTT. The encoded protein is CASSALAEVGFSTDTQYF.

The chain has TRBV7-9 and TRBJ2-7; D gene uncertain. The length of the CDR3 is 12 residues. Trimming took 4 bases from V and 0 from J, leaving 4 bases between them. CDR1 SEHNR and CDR2 FQNEAQ come from the germline V gene (reference sequence). The CDR3 region has the DNA TGTGCCAGCAGCTCGAGCTCCTACGAGCAGTACTTC. Its protein product is CASSSSSYEQYF.

V and J are TRBV5-8 and TRBJ1-2; 7 bases are a match to TRBD1. The length of the CDR3 is 16 residues. From germline, CDR1 is SGHTS and CDR2 YDEGEE. Trimming cost V 3 bases and J 3 bases; bases outside gene matches: 11. CDR3: CASSSRTGGYDYGYTF. The CDR3 bases are TGTGCCAGCAGCTCCCGGACAGGTGGTTACGACTATGGCTACACCTTC.